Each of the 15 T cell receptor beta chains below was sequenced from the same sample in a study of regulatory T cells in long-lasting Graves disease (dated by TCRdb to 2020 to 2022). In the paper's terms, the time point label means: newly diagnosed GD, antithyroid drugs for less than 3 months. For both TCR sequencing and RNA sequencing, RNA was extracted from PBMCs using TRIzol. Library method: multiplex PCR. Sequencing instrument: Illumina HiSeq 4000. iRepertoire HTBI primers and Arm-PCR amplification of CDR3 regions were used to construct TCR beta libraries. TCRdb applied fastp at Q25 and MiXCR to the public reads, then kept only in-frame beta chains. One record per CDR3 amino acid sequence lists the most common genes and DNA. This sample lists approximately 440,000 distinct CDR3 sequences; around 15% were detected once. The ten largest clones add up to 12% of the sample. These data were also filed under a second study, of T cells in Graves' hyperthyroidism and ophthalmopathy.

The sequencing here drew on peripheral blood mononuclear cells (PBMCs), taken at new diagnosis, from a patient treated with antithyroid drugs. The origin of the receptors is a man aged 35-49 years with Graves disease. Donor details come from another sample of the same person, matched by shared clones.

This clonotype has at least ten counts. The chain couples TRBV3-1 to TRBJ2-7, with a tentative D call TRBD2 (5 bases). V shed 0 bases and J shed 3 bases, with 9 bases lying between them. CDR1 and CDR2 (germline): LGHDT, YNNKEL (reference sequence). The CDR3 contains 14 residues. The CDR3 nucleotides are TGTGCCAGCAGCCAAGATGTGGGAGACTACGAGCAGTACTTC. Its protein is CASSQDVGDYEQYF.

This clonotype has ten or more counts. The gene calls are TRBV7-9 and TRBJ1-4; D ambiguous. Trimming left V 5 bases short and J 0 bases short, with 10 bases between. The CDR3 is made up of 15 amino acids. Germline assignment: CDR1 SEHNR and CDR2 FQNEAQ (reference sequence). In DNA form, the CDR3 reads TGTGCCAGCAGCCCCGGGAGCGCAACTAATGAAAAACTGTTTTTT. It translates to CASSPGSATNEKLFF.

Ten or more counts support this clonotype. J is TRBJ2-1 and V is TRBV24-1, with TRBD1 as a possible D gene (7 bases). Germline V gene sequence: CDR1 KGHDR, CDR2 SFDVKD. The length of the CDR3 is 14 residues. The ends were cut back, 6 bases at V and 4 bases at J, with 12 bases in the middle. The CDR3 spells CATSPGGYYNEQFF. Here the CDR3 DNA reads TGTGCCACCAGTCCAGGGGGGTATTACAATGAGCAGTTCTTC.

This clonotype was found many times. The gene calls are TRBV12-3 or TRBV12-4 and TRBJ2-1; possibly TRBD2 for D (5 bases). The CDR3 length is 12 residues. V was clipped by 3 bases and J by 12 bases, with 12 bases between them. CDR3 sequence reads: CASSFEGLVQFF. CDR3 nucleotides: TGTGCCAGCAGTTTCGAGGGTTTGGTGCAGTTCTTC.

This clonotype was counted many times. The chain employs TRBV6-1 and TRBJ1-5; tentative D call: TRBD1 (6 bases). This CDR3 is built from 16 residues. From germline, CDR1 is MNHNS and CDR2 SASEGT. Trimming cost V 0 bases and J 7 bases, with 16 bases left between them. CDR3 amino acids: CASSEAPGHRVQPQHF. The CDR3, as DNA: TGTGCCAGCAGTGAAGCCCCGGGACATCGGGTACAGCCCCAGCATTTT.

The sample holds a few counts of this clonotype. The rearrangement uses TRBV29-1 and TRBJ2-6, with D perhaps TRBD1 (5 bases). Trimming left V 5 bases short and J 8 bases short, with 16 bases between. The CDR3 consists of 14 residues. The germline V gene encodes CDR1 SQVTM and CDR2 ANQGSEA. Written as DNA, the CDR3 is TGCAGCGTTCCGACAGAACTGGGGACCAACGTCCTGACTTTC. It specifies CSVPTELGTNVLTF.

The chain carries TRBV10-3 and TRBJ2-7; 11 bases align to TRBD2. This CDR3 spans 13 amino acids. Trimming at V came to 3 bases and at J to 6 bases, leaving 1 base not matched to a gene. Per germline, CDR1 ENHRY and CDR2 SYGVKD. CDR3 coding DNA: TGTGCCATCAGTGACGGGACTAGCGGCGAGCAGTACTTC. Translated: CAISDGTSGEQYF.

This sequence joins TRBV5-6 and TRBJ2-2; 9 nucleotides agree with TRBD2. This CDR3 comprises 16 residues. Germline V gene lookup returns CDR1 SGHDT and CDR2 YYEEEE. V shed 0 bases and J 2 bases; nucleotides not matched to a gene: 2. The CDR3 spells CASSLVAGVNTGELFF. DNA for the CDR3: TGTGCCAGCAGCTTGGTAGCGGGGGTAAACACCGGGGAGCTGTTTTTT.

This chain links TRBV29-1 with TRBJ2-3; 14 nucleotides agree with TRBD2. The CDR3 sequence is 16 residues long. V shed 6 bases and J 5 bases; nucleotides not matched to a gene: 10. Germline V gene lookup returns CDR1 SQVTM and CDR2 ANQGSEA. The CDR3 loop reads CSVAGLAGARGDTQYF. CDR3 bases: TGCAGCGTCGCGGGACTAGCGGGGGCCCGGGGAGATACGCAGTATTTT.

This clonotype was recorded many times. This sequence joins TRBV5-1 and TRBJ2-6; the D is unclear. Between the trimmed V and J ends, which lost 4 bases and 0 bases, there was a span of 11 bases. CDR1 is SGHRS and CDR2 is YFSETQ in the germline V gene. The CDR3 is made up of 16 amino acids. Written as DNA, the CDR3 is TGCGCCAGCAGCGACGGTGGATTCTCTGGGGCCAACGTCCTGACTTTC. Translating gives CASSDGGFSGANVLTF. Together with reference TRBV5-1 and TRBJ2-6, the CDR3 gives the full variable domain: KAGVTQTPRYLIKTRGQQVTLSCSPISGHRSVSWYQQTPGQGLQFLFEYFSETQRNKGNFPGRFSGRQFSNSRSEMNVSTLELGDSALYLCASSDGGFSGANVLTFGAGSRLTVL.

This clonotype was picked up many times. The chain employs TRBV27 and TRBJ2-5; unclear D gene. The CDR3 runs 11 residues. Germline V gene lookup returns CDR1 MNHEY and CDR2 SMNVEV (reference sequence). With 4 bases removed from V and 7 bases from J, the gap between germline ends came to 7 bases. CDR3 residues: CASSSGWTQYF. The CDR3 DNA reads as TGTGCCAGCAGTTCCGGATGGACCCAGTACTTC.

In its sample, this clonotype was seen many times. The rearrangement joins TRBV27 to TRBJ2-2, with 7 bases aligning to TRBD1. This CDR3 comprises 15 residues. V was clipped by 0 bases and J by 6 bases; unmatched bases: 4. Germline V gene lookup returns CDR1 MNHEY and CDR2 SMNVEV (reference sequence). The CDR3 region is CASSLSGTDPGELFF. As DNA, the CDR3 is TGTGCCAGCAGTTTATCGGGGACAGACCCCGGGGAGCTGTTTTTT.

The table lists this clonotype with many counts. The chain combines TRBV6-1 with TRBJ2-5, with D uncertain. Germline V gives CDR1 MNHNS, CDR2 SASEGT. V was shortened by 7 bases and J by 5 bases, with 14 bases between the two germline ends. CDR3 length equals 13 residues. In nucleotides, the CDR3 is TGTGCCAGCACCGGAGATAGATGGGAGACCCAGTACTTC. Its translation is CASTGDRWETQYF.

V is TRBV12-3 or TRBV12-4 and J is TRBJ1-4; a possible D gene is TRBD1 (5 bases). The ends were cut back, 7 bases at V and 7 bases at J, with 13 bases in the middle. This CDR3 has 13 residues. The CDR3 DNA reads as TGTGCCAGCAAACTGGGGGTTGCTGAAAAACTGTTTTTT. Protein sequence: CASKLGVAEKLFF.

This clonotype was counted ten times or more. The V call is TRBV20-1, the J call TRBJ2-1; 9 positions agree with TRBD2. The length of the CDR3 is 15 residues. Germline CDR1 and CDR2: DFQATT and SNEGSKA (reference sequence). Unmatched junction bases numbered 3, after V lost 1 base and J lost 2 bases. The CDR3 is CSARGLAGTYNEQFF. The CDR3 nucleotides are TGCAGTGCTAGAGGCCTAGCGGGGACCTACAATGAGCAGTTCTTC.